Listed below are T cell receptor beta chains from one sample, sequenced in a study of blood T cell repertoires in COVID-19. The assay was immunoSEQ multiplex PCR, and TCRdb's table has in-frame clones only and misses some. This table has 130,000 to 150,000 clones, roughly 90% appearing once. Material for sequencing was peripheral blood. These receptors were taken from a man aged 45 to 65 with active or convalescent COVID-19. CDR3s include the opening cysteine and the closing phenylalanine or tryptophan. A D gene is named only where the DNA matches it firmly. Expanded clones get a size class; other rows say once, few or many, or leave the size out.

TRBV5-5	TRBD1	TRBJ1-1	NA	18	CASSLGTGGAKVKTEAFF	TGTGCCAGCAGCTTAGGGACAGGGGGCGCGAAGGTTAAAACTGAAGCTTTCTTT
TRBV7-8	TRBD2	TRBJ2-7	NA	14	CASSSGTSGSGQYF	TGTGCCAGCAGCTCCGGGACTAGCGGGAGCGGGCAGTACTTC
TRBV7-8	TRBD1	TRBJ2-7	NA	15	CASTLTGQGEIGQYF	TGTGCCAGCACCCTGACGGGACAGGGGGAAATCGGGCAGTACTTC
TRBV4-2	TRBD1	TRBJ2-2	NA	17	CASSLKPTGPNTGELFF	TGTGCCAGCAGCCTCAAACCGACAGGGCCGAACACCGGGGAGCTGTTTTTT
TRBV2	NA	TRBJ1-2	few	13	CASRDDSTHGYTF	TGTGCCAGCAGGGATGACAGTACGCATGGCTACACCTTC
TRBV6-5	NA	TRBJ2-3	NA	15	CASSNSIRSTDTQYF	TGTGCCAGCAGTAATTCAATCAGGAGCACAGATACGCAGTATTTT
TRBV11-2	TRBD1	TRBJ2-1	NA	16	CASTARQGSSYNEQFF	TGTGCCAGCACCGCTCGACAGGGATCATCCTACAATGAGCAGTTCTTC
TRBV6-5	NA	TRBJ2-7	NA	15	CASARGGTFTYEQYF	TGTGCCAGCGCTAGGGGGGGGACTTTCACCTACGAGCAGTACTTC
TRBV19	TRBD1	TRBJ1-4	NA	15	CATSDRGATNEKLFF	TGTGCCACCTCGGACAGGGGGGCAACTAATGAAAAACTGTTTTTT
TRBV19	NA	TRBJ1-5	NA	15	CASSIDPGENQPQHF	TGTGCCAGTAGTATAGATCCAGGGGAGAATCAGCCCCAGCATTTT
TRBV6-5	TRBD1	TRBJ2-1	once	15	CASSRGTGGYNEQFF	TGTGCCAGCAGCCGCGGGACAGGGGGCTACAATGAGCAGTTCTTC
TRBV21-1	NA	TRBJ1-5	NA	16	CASSERRGQGLQPQHF	TGTGCCAGCAGCGAACGAAGGGGACAGGGTCTACAGCCCCAGCATTTT
TRBV2	NA	TRBJ1-2	NA	14	CASKVTGSFYGYTF	TGTGCCAGCAAAGTAACAGGGTCGTTTTATGGCTACACCTTC
TRBV7-2	TRBD1	TRBJ2-7	NA	15	CASSLEGTGAYEQYF	TGTGCCAGCAGCTTAGAGGGGACAGGAGCCTACGAGCAGTACTTC
TRBV9	NA	TRBJ2-3	NA	14	CASSVEAATDTQYF	TGTGCCAGCAGCGTAGAAGCGGCCACAGATACGCAGTATTTT
TRBV6-5	NA	TRBJ1-2	NA	13	CASSPRTVYGYTF	TGTGCCAGCAGTCCTAGGACAGTGTATGGCTACACCTTC
TRBV27	TRBD1	TRBJ2-2	NA	15	CASSSSWTGAGELFF	TGTGCCAGCAGTTCGTCTTGGACAGGGGCCGGGGAGCTGTTTTTT
TRBV28	NA	TRBJ1-2	NA	13	CASSLWDRYGYTF	TGTGCCAGCAGTTTATGGGACAGATATGGCTACACCTTC
TRBV7-9	NA	TRBJ2-1	NA	13	CASSIHSPDRQFF	TGTGCCAGCAGCATTCACTCCCCGGACAGGCAGTTCTTC
TRBV4-2	TRBD1	TRBJ2-1	NA	15	CASSKPGQGVNEQFF	TGTGCCAGCAGCAAACCGGGACAGGGAGTTAATGAGCAGTTCTTC
TRBV20-1	NA	TRBJ1-1	NA	11	CSARGAEGAFF	TGCAGTGCTAGAGGAGCGGAGGGGGCTTTCTTT
TRBV6-5	TRBD1	TRBJ1-5	NA	14	CASSRGTGDQPQHF	TGTGCCAGCAGTCGAGGGACAGGGGATCAGCCCCAGCATTTT
TRBV9	NA	TRBJ2-2	NA	13	CASTPGGTGELFF	TGTGCCAGCACCCCAGGTGGTACCGGGGAGCTGTTTTTT
TRBV5-1	NA	TRBJ2-1	NA	15	CASSFKGGQLNEQFF	TGCGCCAGCAGCTTTAAAGGAGGGCAGCTCAATGAGCAGTTCTTC
TRBV5-6	NA	TRBJ2-7	NA	16	CASSLEPGTPSYEQYF	TGTGCCAGCAGCTTGGAACCCGGGACACCATCCTACGAGCAGTACTTC
TRBV9	NA	TRBJ2-7	NA	14	CASSVDYGPYEQYF	TGTGCCAGCAGCGTAGATTATGGGCCCTACGAGCAGTACTTC
TRBV18	TRBD1	TRBJ2-3	NA	16	CASSPGTGGFTDTQYF	TGTGCCAGCTCCCCAGGGACAGGGGGATTCACAGATACGCAGTATTTT
TRBV4-2	TRBD2	TRBJ2-1	NA	15	CASSRGLAAINEQFF	TGTGCCAGCAGCCGGGGACTAGCGGCCATTAATGAGCAGTTCTTC
TRBV6-4	TRBD2	TRBJ2-1	NA	16	CASSDSGSGRFDEQFF	TGTGCCAGCAGTGACTCAGGTAGCGGGAGATTCGATGAGCAGTTCTTC
TRBV5-8	NA	TRBJ1-6	once	14	CASSLGRGNSPLHF	TGTGCCAGCAGCTTGGGGAGGGGTAATTCACCCCTCCACTTT
TRBV2	TRBD2	TRBJ2-1	once	14	CASSPSGVYNEQFF	TGTGCCAGCAGTCCTAGCGGCGTCTACAATGAGCAGTTCTTC
TRBV27	NA	TRBJ1-2	NA	15	CASSLSWGGPYGYTF	TGTGCCAGCAGTTTATCGTGGGGGGGTCCCTATGGCTACACCTTC
TRBV5-1	NA	TRBJ2-7	NA	14	CASSLFEGAYEQYF	TGCGCCAGCAGCTTGTTCGAGGGAGCCTACGAGCAGTACTTC
TRBV12-3/TRBV12-4	NA	TRBJ1-1	NA	13	CATGVGGNTEAFF	TGTGCCACTGGGGTAGGGGGGAACACTGAAGCTTTCTTT
TRBV9	NA	TRBJ2-3	NA	16	CASSVGIAPSTDTQYF	TGTGCCAGCAGCGTAGGAATAGCCCCCAGCACAGATACGCAGTATTTT
TRBV4-1	NA	TRBJ1-1	NA	18	CASSQAGGWGGVSTEAFF	TGCGCCAGCAGCCAAGCGGGAGGTTGGGGGGGCGTTAGCACTGAAGCTTTCTTT
TRBV5-8	NA	TRBJ1-1	NA	12	CASSLVSTEAFF	TGTGCCAGCAGCTTGGTGTCGACTGAAGCTTTCTTT
TRBV4-1	NA	TRBJ2-7	NA	14	CASSQVDTSYEQYF	TGCGCCAGCAGCCAAGTAGATACCTCCTACGAGCAGTACTTC
TRBV3-1/TRBV3-2	TRBD2	TRBJ2-1	NA	17	CASRAGLAGGPIDEQFF	TGTGCCAGCAGGGCGGGACTAGCGGGAGGGCCTATTGATGAGCAGTTCTTC
TRBV13	NA	TRBJ2-3	NA	12	CASSLVADTQYF	TGTGCCAGCAGCTTAGTCGCAGATACGCAGTATTTT
TRBV3-1/TRBV3-2	NA	TRBJ1-1	NA	11	CASRGGTEAFF	TGTGCCAGCAGAGGCGGCACTGAAGCTTTCTTT
TRBV6-1	NA	TRBJ2-5	NA	15	CASSEWTAYQETQYF	TGTGCCAGCAGTGAGTGGACAGCGTACCAAGAGACCCAGTACTTC
TRBV28	TRBD1	TRBJ1-5	NA	14	CASRTGVSNQPQHF	TGTGCCAGCAGGACAGGGGTAAGCAATCAGCCCCAGCATTTT
TRBV19	TRBD1	TRBJ1-2	many	13	CASRDRANYGYTF	TGTGCCAGCAGGGACAGGGCAAACTATGGCTACACCTTC
TRBV5-6	NA	TRBJ2-2	NA	16	CASRFSPGQPTGELFF	TGTGCCAGCAGGTTTTCCCCGGGACAACCCACCGGGGAGCTGTTTTTT
TRBV5-4	TRBD1	TRBJ2-5	NA	16	CASSFLSGTGKETQYF	TGTGCCAGCAGCTTTTTATCCGGGACAGGGAAAGAGACCCAGTACTTC
TRBV2	TRBD1	TRBJ1-5	NA	15	CASRQGDLSNQPQHF	TGTGCCAGCAGACAGGGGGACCTTAGCAATCAGCCCCAGCATTTT
TRBV27	TRBD1	TRBJ1-2	once	14	CASQDTGGDYGYTF	TGTGCCAGCCAAGACACAGGGGGTGACTATGGCTACACCTTC
TRBV28	NA	TRBJ2-2	NA	14	CASRPGQMTGELFF	TGTGCCAGCAGGCCCGGACAGATGACCGGGGAGCTGTTTTTT
TRBV3-1/TRBV3-2	NA	TRBJ1-2	NA	13	CASSPSGNYGYTF	TGTGCCAGCAGCCCCAGTGGTAACTATGGCTACACCTTC
TRBV12-3/TRBV12-4	NA	TRBJ1-4	NA	13	CASSFRVNEKLFF	TGTGCCAGCAGTTTCCGGGTTAATGAAAAACTGTTTTTT
TRBV2	NA	TRBJ2-3	NA	15	CASSALTLSTDTQYF	TGTGCCAGCAGTGCGCTGACACTCAGCACAGATACGCAGTATTTT
TRBV7-2	NA	TRBJ1-1	NA	16	CASSLNRHNMNTEAFF	TGTGCCAGCAGCTTAAACAGACACAACATGAACACTGAAGCTTTCTTT
TRBV6-5	NA	TRBJ1-1	once	12	CASRNPSREAFF	TGTGCCAGCAGGAACCCGTCCAGAGAAGCTTTCTTT
TRBV29-1	TRBD1	TRBJ2-3	NA	16	CSGGDRALSSTDTQYF	TGCAGCGGTGGGGACAGGGCCCTATCCAGCACAGATACGCAGTATTTT
TRBV27	TRBD2	TRBJ2-1	NA	13	CAKNWRELDEQFF	TGTGCCAAAAATTGGCGGGAGCTTGATGAGCAGTTCTTC
TRBV2	NA	TRBJ1-4	NA	14	CASSRRGANEKLFF	TGTGCCAGCAGTCGACGAGGAGCTAATGAAAAACTGTTTTTT
TRBV20-1	NA	TRBJ1-5	once	14	CSASRGQINQPQHF	TGCAGTGCCAGTAGAGGACAGATTAATCAGCCCCAGCATTTT
TRBV3-1/TRBV3-2	TRBD2	TRBJ2-3	NA	16	CASSQGTSGRLDTQYF	TGTGCCAGCAGCCAAGGGACTAGCGGGAGACTCGATACGCAGTATTTT